Listed here are 10 T cell receptor beta chains from one sample, sequenced in a study of T cells after yellow fever vaccination. A single record per CDR3 protein comes from TCRdb applying MiXCR to the 5' RACE reads. This table has 450,000 to 600,000 distinct CDR3 sequences, less than 20% appearing once. The sample was PBMCs, taken 5 days after the first yellow fever vaccination. Receptors were obtained from a man aged 18 to 29 who received the YFV17D yellow fever vaccine.

V usage is TRBV9 and J usage is TRBJ1-1; D is unresolved. Trimming stripped 4 bases from V and 7 bases from J, with 14 bases between. Germline CDR1 reads SGDLS; CDR2 reads YYNGEE. The CDR3 is 13 residues long. The CDR3 is CASSPTTQLEAFF. As DNA, the CDR3 is TGTGCCAGCAGCCCGACGACCCAACTTGAAGCTTTCTTT.

This clonotype was seen more than once but under ten times. This chain joins TRBV6-2 or TRBV6-3 and TRBJ2-1; D is unclear. The germline CDR1 and CDR2 sequences are MNHEY and SVGEGT. This CDR3 is built from 12 residues. V was pared by 5 bases and J by 7 bases, with 9 bases between. CDR3 DNA: TGTGCCAGCAGTCGGTTTGGGAATGAGCAGTTCTTC. Translation: CASSRFGNEQFF.

This clonotype has a handful of counts. V usage is TRBV12-3 or TRBV12-4 and J usage is TRBJ1-1; D might be TRBD1 (6 bases). The CDR3 is 16 residues long. The V end lost 5 bases, the J end lost 2 bases, and 18 bases lay between the germline ends. The CDR3 sequence is CASSPAGGRINTEAFF. In DNA form, the CDR3 reads TGTGCCAGCAGTCCCGCCGGGGGCCGGATCAACACTGAAGCTTTCTTT.

The chain has TRBV9 and TRBJ1-4; no definite D call. The ends were cut back, 3 bases at V and 7 bases at J, with 19 bases in the middle. Germline lookup yields CDR1 SGDLS and CDR2 YYNGEE. The CDR3 runs 16 residues. This CDR3 is CASSAERPGKVEKLFF. Written as DNA, the CDR3 is TGTGCCAGCAGCGCAGAGAGACCGGGAAAAGTTGAAAAACTGTTTTTT.

The chain is built from TRBV5-6 and TRBJ2-1; maybe TRBD1 (9 bases). Trimming shortened V by 4 bases and J by 5 bases, and 19 bases separated the two germline ends. The CDR3 has 16 amino acids. CDR1 and CDR2 from the germline V gene are SGHDT and YYEEEE. The CDR3: CASSQDRGLVHNEQFF. CDR3 nucleotides: TGTGCCAGCAGCCAGGACAGGGGACTAGTTCACAATGAGCAGTTCTTC.

There are a few counts of this clonotype. The DNA of the CDR3 is TGCGCCAGCAGCCGCCAGGAAGCCGGGGAGCTGTTTTTT. Amino acids: CASSRQEAGELFF. V is TRBV4-1 and J is TRBJ2-2; D gene ambiguous. This CDR3 is built from 13 residues. Germline CDR1 MGHRA, CDR2 YSYEKL. Trimming pared 4 bases from V and 6 bases from J, leaving 9 bases between.

This clonotype was seen more than once but under ten times. The chain recombines TRBV7-6 with TRBJ2-7, with 11 nucleotides matching TRBD2. The CDR3 length is 16 residues. V lost 1 base and J lost 0; bases outside the gene matches: 2. From germline, CDR1 is SGHVS and CDR2 FNYEAQ. For the CDR3, the DNA is TGTGCCAGCAGCTTAGTACTAGCGGGGGCCTCCTACGAGCAGTACTTC. Protein: CASSLVLAGASYEQYF.

As to this clonotype: The germline gene is not matched at one end of the junction; a read error may be the cause. This rearrangement joins TRBV12-3 or TRBV12-4 to TRBJ1-6; D uncertain. The CDR3 spans 14 residues. The CDR3 reads CACSLRDNNSPLHF. The CDR3, as DNA: TGTGCCTGCAGTTTACGGGATAACAATTCACCCCTCCACTTT.

The V gene is TRBV7-8, the J gene TRBJ1-2; D call uncertain. V was shortened by 1 base and J by 4 bases, with 7 bases between the two germline ends. Germline V CDR1 and CDR2: SGHVS, FQNEAQ. CDR3 length equals 13 residues. The CDR3 loop reads CASSLEGTYGYTF. The CDR3 DNA follows: TGTGCCAGCAGCTTAGAGGGAACCTATGGCTACACCTTC.

V usage is TRBV4-3 and J usage is TRBJ2-1; 8 nucleotides align to TRBD2. The CDR3 length is 17 residues. Trimming at V came to 0 bases and at J to 8 bases, leaving 12 bases not matched to a gene. The germline gives CDR1 LGHNA, CDR2 YSLEER. The CDR3 protein is CASSQEVAGGVLYEQFF. The CDR3 bases are TGCGCCAGCAGCCAAGAAGTTGCGGGGGGAGTACTTTATGAGCAGTTCTTC.